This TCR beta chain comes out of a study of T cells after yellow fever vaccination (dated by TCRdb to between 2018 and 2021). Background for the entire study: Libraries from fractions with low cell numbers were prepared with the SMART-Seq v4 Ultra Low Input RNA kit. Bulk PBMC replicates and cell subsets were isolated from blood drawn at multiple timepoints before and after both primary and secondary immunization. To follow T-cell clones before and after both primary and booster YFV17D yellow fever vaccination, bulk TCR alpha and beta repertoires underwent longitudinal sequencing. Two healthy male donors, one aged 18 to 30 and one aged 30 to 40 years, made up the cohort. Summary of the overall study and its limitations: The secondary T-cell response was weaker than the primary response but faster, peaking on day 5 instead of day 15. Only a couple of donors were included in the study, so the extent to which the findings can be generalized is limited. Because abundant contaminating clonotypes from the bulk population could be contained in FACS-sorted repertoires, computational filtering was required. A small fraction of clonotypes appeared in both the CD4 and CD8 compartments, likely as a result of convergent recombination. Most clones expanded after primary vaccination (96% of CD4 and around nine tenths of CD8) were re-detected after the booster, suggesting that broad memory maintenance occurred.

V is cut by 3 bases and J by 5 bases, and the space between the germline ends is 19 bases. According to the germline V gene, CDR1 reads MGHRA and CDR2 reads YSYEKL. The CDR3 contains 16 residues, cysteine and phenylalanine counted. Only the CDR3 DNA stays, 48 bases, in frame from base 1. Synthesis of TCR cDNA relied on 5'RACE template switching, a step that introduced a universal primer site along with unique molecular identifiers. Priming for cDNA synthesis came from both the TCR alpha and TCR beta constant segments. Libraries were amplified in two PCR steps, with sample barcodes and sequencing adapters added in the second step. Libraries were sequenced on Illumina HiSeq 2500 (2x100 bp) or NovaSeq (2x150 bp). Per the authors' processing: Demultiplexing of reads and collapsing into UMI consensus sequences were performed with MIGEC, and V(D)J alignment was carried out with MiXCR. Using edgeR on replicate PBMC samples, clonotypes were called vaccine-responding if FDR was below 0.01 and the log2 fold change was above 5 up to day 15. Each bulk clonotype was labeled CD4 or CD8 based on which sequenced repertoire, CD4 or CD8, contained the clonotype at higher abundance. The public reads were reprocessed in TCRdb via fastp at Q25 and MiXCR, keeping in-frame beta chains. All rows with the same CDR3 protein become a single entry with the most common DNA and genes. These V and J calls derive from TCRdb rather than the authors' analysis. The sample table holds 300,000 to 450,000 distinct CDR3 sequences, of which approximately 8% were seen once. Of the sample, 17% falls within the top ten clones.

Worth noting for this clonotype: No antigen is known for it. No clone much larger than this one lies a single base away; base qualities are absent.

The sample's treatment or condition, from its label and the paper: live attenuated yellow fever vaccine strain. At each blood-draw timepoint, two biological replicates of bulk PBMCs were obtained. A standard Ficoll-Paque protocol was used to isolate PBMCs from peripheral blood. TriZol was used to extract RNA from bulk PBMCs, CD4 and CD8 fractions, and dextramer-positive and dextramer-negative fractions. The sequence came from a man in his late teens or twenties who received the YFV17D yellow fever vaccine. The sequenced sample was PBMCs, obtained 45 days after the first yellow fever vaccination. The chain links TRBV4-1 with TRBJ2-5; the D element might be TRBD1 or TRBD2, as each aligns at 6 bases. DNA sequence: TGCGCCAGCAGCCAGATACAGGGACTTATCGGGGAGACCCAGTACTTC. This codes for CASSQIQGLIGETQYF.